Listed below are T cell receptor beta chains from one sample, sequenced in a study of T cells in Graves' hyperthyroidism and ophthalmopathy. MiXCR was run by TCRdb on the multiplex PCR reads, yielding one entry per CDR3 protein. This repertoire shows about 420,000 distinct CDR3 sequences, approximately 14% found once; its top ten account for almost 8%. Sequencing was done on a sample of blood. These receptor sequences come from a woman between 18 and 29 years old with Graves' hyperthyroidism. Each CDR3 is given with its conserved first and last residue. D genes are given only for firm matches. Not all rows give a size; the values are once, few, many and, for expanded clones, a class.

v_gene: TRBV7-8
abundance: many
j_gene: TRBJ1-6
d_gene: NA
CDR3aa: CASSGMTVHNSPLHF
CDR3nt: TGTGCCAGCAGCGGTATGACGGTGCATAATTCACCCCTCCACTTT

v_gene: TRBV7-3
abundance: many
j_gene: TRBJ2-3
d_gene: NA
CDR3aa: CASSLTRDGTDTQYF
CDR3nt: TGTGCCAGCAGCTTAACCCGGGACGGCACAGATACGCAGTATTTT

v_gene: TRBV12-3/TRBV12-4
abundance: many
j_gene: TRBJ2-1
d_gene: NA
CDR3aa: CASSPGGRGNIWYNEQFF
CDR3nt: TGTGCCAGCAGCCCCGGGGGCAGGGGAAATATCTGGTACAATGAGCAGTTCTTC

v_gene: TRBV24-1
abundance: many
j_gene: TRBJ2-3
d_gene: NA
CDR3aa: CATSDWGAGYSTDTQYF
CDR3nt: TGTGCCACCAGTGATTGGGGGGCAGGGTATAGCACAGATACGCAGTATTTT

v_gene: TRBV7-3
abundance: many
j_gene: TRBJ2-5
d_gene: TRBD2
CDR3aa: CASSLAGPQETQYF
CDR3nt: TGTGCCAGCAGCCTAGCGGGGCCCCAAGAGACCCAGTACTTC

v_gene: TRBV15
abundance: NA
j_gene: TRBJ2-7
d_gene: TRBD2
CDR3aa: CATSRETSGYEQYF
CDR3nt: TGTGCCACCAGCAGAGAGACTAGCGGCTACGAGCAGTACTTC

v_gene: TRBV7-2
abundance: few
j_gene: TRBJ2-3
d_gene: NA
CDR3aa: CASSLARHTDTQYF
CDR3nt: TGTGCCAGCAGCTTAGCGCGACATACAGATACGCAGTATTTT

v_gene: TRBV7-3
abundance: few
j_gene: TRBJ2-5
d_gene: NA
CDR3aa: CASSLTGGRQETQYF
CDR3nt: TGTGCCAGCAGCTTAACTGGAGGAAGGCAAGAGACCCAGTACTTC

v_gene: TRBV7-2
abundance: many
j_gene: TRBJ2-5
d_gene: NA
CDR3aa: CASSLQGDETQYF
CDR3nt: TGTGCCAGCAGCTTACAAGGGGACGAGACCCAGTACTTC

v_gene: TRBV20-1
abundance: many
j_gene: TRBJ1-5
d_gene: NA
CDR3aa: CSARADFHSNQPQHF
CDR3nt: TGCAGTGCTAGAGCGGATTTTCATAGCAATCAGCCCCAGCATTTT

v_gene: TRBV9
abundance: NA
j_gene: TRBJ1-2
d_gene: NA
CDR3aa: CASSVTGTADYGYTF
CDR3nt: TGTGCCAGCAGCGTCACCGGGACGGCGGACTATGGCTACACCTTC

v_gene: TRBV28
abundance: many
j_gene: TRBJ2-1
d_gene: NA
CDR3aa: CASRGRALAGHGNEQFF
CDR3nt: TGTGCCAGCAGGGGCAGGGCCCTGGCGGGGCATGGGAATGAGCAGTTCTTC

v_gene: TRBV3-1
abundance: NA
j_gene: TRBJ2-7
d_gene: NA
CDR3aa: CASSPRDRDPGEQYF
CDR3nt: TGTGCCAGCAGCCCACGTGACCGGGACCCAGGGGAGCAGTACTTC

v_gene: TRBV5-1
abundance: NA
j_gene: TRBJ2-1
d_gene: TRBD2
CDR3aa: CASRPGTSGSNEQFF
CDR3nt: TGCGCCAGCAGGCCCGGGACTAGCGGCTCCAATGAGCAGTTCTTC

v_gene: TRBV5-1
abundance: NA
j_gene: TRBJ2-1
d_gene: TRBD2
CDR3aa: CASSFTSGSYNEQFF
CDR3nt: TGCGCCAGCAGCTTCACTAGCGGGAGTTACAATGAGCAGTTCTTC

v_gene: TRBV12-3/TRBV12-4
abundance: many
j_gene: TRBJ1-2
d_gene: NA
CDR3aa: CASKYGQSYGYTF
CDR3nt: TGTGCCAGCAAGTACGGACAGTCCTATGGCTACACCTTC

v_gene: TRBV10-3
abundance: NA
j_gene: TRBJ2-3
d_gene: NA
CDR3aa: CAISPGPGAEWEYF
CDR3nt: TGTGCCATCAGCCCAGGTCCCGGAGCAGAGTGGGAGTATTTT

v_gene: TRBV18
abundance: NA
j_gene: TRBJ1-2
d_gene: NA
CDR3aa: CASSPDSSNYGYTF
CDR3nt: TGTGCCAGCTCACCAGACAGCTCTAACTATGGCTACACCTTC

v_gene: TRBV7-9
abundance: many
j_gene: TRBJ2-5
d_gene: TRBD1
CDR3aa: CASSFRTGQETQYF
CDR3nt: TGTGCCAGCAGCTTCAGGACAGGCCAAGAGACCCAGTACTTC

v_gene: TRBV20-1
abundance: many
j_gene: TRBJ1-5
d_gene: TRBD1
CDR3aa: CSASPLGQANNQPQHF
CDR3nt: TGCAGTGCTAGCCCCCTGGGACAGGCCAACAATCAGCCCCAGCATTTT

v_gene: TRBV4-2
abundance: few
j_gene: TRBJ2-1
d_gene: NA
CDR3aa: CASSPGTVSDNEQFF
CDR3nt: TGTGCCAGCAGCCCGGGGACGGTTTCCGACAATGAGCAGTTCTTC

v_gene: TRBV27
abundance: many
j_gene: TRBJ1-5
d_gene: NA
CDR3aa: CASSLSINQPQHF
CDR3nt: TGTGCCAGCAGTTTATCGATAAATCAGCCCCAGCATTTT

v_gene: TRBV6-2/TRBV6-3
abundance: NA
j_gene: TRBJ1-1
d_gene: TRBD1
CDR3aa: CASSPGTGADTEAFF
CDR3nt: TGTGCCAGCAGTCCCGGGACAGGGGCGGACACTGAAGCTTTCTTT

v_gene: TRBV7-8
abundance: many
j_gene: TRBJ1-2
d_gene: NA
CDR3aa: CASTRRGERGNSYGYTF
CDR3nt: TGTGCCAGCACCCGTAGGGGGGAGCGAGGGAATTCCTATGGCTACACCTTC

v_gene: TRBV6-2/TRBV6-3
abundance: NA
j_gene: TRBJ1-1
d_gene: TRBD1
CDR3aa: CASSYGTGGSAEAFF
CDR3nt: TGTGCCAGCAGTTACGGGACAGGGGGCAGCGCTGAAGCTTTCTTT

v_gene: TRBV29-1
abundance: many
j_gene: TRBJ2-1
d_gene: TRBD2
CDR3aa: CSVVTSGRAREQFF
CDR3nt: TGCAGCGTAGTTACTAGCGGGAGGGCTCGGGAGCAGTTCTTC

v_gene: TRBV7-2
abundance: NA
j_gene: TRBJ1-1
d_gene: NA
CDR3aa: CASSLFTLNTEAFF
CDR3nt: TGTGCCAGCAGCTTATTTACTCTGAACACTGAAGCTTTCTTT

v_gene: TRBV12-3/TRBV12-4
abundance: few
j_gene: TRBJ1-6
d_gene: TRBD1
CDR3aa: CASTPGQGDSPLHF
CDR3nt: TGTGCCAGCACCCCGGGACAGGGCGATTCACCCCTCCACTTT

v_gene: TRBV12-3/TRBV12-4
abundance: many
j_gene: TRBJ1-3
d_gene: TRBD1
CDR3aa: CASSAQGVPGNTIYF
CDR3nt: TGTGCCAGCAGTGCACAGGGGGTCCCTGGAAACACCATATATTTT

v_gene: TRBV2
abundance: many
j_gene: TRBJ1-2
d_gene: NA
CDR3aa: CASRTLGTDYGYTF
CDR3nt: TGTGCCAGCAGGACACTCGGGACGGACTATGGCTACACCTTC

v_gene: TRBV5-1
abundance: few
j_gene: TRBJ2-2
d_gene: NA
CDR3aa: CASEDINTGELFF
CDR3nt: TGCGCCAGCGAGGACATTAACACCGGGGAGCTGTTTTTT

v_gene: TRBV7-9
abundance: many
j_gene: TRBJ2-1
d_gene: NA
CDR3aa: CASSPGLHNEQFF
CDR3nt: TGTGCCAGCAGCCCGGGACTCCACAATGAGCAGTTCTTC

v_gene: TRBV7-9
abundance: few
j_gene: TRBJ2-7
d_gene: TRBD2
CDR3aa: CASSGSGTSYEQYF
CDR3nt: TGTGCCAGCAGCGGCAGCGGGACTAGCTACGAGCAGTACTTC

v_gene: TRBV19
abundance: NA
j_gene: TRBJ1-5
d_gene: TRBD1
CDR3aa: CASSIIKGTGWDQPQHF
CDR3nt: TGTGCCAGTAGTATAATCAAAGGGACAGGGTGGGATCAGCCCCAGCATTTT

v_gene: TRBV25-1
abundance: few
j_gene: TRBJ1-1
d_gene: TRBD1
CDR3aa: CASSDQDRWNTEAFF
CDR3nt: TGTGCCAGCAGTGATCAGGACAGGTGGAACACTGAAGCTTTCTTT

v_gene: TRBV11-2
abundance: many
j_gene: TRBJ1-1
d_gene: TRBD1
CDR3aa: CASSLGAGGGTEAFF
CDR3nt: TGTGCCAGCAGCTTAGGTGCAGGGGGTGGGACTGAAGCTTTCTTT

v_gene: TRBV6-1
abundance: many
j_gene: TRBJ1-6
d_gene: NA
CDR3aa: CASSSVRRAYNSPLHF
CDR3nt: TGTGCCAGCAGTTCTGTCAGGCGCGCCTATAATTCACCCCTCCACTTT

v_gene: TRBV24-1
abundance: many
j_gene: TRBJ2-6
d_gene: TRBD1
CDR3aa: CATSDPGQGASGANVLTF
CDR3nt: TGTGCCACCAGTGATCCTGGACAGGGGGCGTCTGGGGCCAACGTCCTGACTTTC

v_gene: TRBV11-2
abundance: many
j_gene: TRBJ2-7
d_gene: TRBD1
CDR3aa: CASSLAGQEYSYEQYF
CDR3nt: TGTGCCAGCAGCTTGGCCGGACAGGAATACTCCTACGAGCAGTACTTC

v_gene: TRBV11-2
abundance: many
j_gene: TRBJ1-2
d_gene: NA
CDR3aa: CASSLDRGVPGGYTF
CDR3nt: TGTGCCAGCAGCTTGGATCGGGGGGTGCCCGGCGGCTACACCTTC

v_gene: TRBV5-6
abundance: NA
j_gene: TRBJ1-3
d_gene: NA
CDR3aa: CASSLWQVEPSGNTIYF
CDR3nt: TGTGCCAGCAGCTTATGGCAGGTGGAGCCCTCTGGAAACACCATATATTTT

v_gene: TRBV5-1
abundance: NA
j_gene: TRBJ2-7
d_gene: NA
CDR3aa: CASSLTGRVSEQYF
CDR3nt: TGCGCCAGCAGCTTGACAGGCAGGGTGAGTGAGCAGTACTTC

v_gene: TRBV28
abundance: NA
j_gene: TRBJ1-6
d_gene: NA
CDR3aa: CASSFRRPLHF
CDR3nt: TGTGCCAGCAGTTTCAGGAGACCCCTCCACTTT

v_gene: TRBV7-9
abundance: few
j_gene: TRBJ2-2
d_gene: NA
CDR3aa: CASSFRDKGAGELFF
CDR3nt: TGTGCCAGCAGCTTTCGTGACAAAGGTGCCGGGGAGCTGTTTTTT

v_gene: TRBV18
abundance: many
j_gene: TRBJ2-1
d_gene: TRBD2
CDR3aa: CASSPTLGLAEGGNEQFF
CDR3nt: TGTGCCAGCTCACCGACCTTGGGACTAGCGGAGGGAGGGAATGAGCAGTTCTTC

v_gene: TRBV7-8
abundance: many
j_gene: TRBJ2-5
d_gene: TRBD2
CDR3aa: CASSLPLAGVGETQYF
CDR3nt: TGTGCCAGCAGCTTACCCCTAGCGGGGGTGGGAGAGACCCAGTACTTC

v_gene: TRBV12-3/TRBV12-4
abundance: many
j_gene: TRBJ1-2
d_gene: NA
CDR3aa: CASTRGGDQVYTF
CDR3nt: TGTGCCAGCACCCGCGGGGGGGATCAGGTCTACACCTTC

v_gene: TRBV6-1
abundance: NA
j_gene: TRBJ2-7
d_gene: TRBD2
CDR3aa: CASSLREGSSYEQYF
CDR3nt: TGTGCCAGCAGCCTCCGGGAGGGGAGCTCCTACGAGCAGTACTTC